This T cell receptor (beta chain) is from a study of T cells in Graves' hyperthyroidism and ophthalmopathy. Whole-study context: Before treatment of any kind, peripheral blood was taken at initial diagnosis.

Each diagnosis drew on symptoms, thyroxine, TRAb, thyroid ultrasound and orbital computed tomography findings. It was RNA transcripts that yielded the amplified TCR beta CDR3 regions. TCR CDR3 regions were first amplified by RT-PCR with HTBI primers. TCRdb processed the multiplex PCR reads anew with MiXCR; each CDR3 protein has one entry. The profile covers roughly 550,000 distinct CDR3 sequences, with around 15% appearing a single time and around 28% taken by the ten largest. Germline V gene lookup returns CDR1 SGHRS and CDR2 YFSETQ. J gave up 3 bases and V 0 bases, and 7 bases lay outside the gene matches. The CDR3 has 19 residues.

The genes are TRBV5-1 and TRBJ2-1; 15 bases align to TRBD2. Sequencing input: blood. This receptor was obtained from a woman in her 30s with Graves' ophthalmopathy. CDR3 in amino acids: CASSLVGLAGGRNYNEQFF. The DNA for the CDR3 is TGCGCCAGCAGCTTGGTTGGACTAGCGGGAGGGAGGAACTACAATGAGCAGTTCTTC.